This T cell receptor beta chain was identified in a study of blood T cell repertoires in COVID-19 (dated by TCRdb to between 2020 and 2021). For context, the study as a whole: The collaborator samples originated in the United States, Italy and Spain and spanned the acute and convalescent phases of COVID-19. The material from the prospective study consisted of cDNA or gDNA derived from T cells, B-cell-depleted T cells, or PBMCs. The dataset comprised deeply sampled blood TCRbeta repertoires from subjects exposed to, actively infected with, or recovered from COVID-19. The repertoires were released in a freely available public database intended as a resource for research on the immune response to SARS-CoV-2. The samples were drawn from two sources: the first 160 participants of the ongoing ImmuneRACE study, and over 950 subjects contributed by 6 global collaborators. Nearly every sample came with metadata listing a de-identified subject ID, COVID-19 status, age in years and sex. Where available, HLA class I and class II types were taken from metadata supplied by the sample provider and were not determined by assay-based typing. On the study overall, not on this receptor specifically: How much clinical and demographic metadata was included differed by source and by participant, and the metadata was provided uncurated.

The collaborating institutions used their own protocols to collect whole blood in K2EDTA tubes. For TCRbeta analysis, collaborators shipped samples as frozen whole blood, isolated PBMCs, or DNA extracted from either of those sample types. V and J are trimmed by 2 bases and 0 bases, and the gene matches miss 1 base of the junction. CDR1 SGHRS and CDR2 YFSETQ were looked up in the germline V gene. CDR3 length: 14 amino acids, cysteine to phenylalanine. The only DNA kept is the CDR3, 42 bases in frame from the first base. Worth noting for this clone: Its cognate antigen has yet to be identified. Base qualities are not recorded, but no much larger clone differs from it by a single base.

The immunoSEQ Assay, a bias-controlled multiplex PCR, was used to amplify TCRbeta CDR3 regions from genomic DNA. From the authors' description of their analysis: The number of nucleated cells in each sample was estimated by amplification of reference gene primers within the assay. To quantify the absolute abundance of each unique TCRbeta CDR3 rearrangement, sequence reads were collapsed and filtered. For each sample, productive Simpson clonality was calculated as the square root of Simpson's diversity index across productive rearrangements. The immuneACCESS repertoire file appears here via TCRdb, limited to in-frame rearrangements. These files lack a portion of the clones; in checked studies, under half of the deficit traces to unresolved V genes, and the cause of the others is not known. V and J calls and clone size are those listed in that table; D and trimming were worked out from the DNA. For this sample there are about 110,000 clones; approximately 80% appear just once. Of the sample, approximately 0.75% is held by the ten largest clones.

Source material: peripheral blood. The chain links TRBV5-1 with TRBJ1-1, with 7 bases matching TRBD1. The sequence came from a woman in her seventies with acute or convalescent COVID-19. The CDR3 protein: CASSLGTVNTEAFF. The DNA reads TGCGCCAGCAGCTTAGGGACAGTGAACACTGAAGCTTTCTTT.